One and the same sample provided the 11 T cell receptor beta chains below, sequenced in a study of shared clonotypes between healthy human individuals. TCRdb's copy holds only in-frame clones and misses some; the assay was immunoSEQ multiplex PCR. The repertoire holds about 79,000 clones, with roughly three fifths as singletons. Source material: memory CD8+ T cells sorted from blood. Regarding subset: CD45RO+ cells pooled with CCR7-negative TemRA cells. These receptors originate from a man in his thirties or forties in good health.

As concerns this clone: A junction end diverges from the germline sequence, so it may reflect a read error. The chain has TRBV27 and TRBJ1-5; 7 bases are shared with TRBD1. This CDR3 spans 14 amino acids. Germline CDR1 MNHEY, CDR2 SMNVEV (reference sequence). The CDR3 nucleotides read TGTGCGAGCAGGGGGAGTGGCGGCAATCAGCCCCAGCATTTT. Residues: CASRGSGGNQPQHF.

The chain joins TRBV7-2 to TRBJ2-1, with 9 positions matching TRBD2. Germline V gene data show CDR1 as SGHTA and CDR2 as FQGNSA. This CDR3 is 17 amino acids long. The V segment lost 1 base and the J segment 5 bases; nucleotides outside the gene matches: 9. In DNA, the CDR3 is TGTGCCAGCAGCTTAGACTCGGCGGGAGGGGATGACAATGAGCAGTTCTTC. Protein product: CASSLDSAGGDDNEQFF.

This rearrangement joins TRBV27 to TRBJ1-2, with 7 bases identical to TRBD1. J lost 8 bases, V lost 6 bases, and 15 bases had no gene match. The germline V gene encodes CDR1 MNHEY and CDR2 SMNVEV (reference sequence). The CDR3 is 15 residues long. The CDR3 region is CASSPDLQGSGGYTF. CDR3 bases: TGTGCCAGCAGCCCGGACCTACAGGGGTCGGGCGGCTACACCTTC.

This clone appeared a few times. V is TRBV27 and J is TRBJ2-1; D perhaps matches TRBD2 (5 bases). V lost 2 bases to trimming and J lost 2 bases, with 7 bases between them. Germline V gives CDR1 MNHEY, CDR2 SMNVEV (reference sequence). The CDR3 length is 14 residues. The DNA for the CDR3 is TGTGCCAGCAGTTTACAACTAGCCTACAATGAGCAGTTCTTC. Amino acid sequence: CASSLQLAYNEQFF.

The chain combines TRBV30 with TRBJ2-1; 11 positions agree with TRBD2. From germline, CDR1 is GTSNPN and CDR2 SVGIG (reference sequence). This CDR3 has 15 residues. V lost 0 bases, J lost 4 bases, and 2 bases stayed unmatched. DNA for the CDR3: TGTGCCTGGAGTGTAGCTAGCGGGGGGTACAATGAGCAGTTCTTC. Its protein product is CAWSVASGGYNEQFF.

In its sample, this clone was seen a few times. The chain uses TRBV4-1 and TRBJ1-5; D possibly corresponds to TRBD1 (5 bases). The CDR3 extends over 15 amino acids. Germline V gives CDR1 MGHRA, CDR2 YSYEKL. V lost 0 bases and J 4 bases, leaving 10 bases between the germline ends. The CDR3 DNA is TGCGCCAGCAGCCAAGACAGGGCGCGAAATCAGCCCCAGCATTTT. Its protein is CASSQDRARNQPQHF.

The chain couples TRBV5-5 to TRBJ2-1; TRBD1 agrees at 8 bases. The ends lost 4 bases at V and 1 base at J; junction bases unmatched: 10. The CDR3 has 17 amino acids. CDR1 is SGHKS and CDR2 is YYEKEE in the germline V gene (reference sequence). The CDR3 sequence is CASSHPGTGLSYNEQFF. CDR3 sequence (DNA): TGTGCCAGCAGCCATCCGGGGACAGGTCTTTCCTACAATGAGCAGTTCTTC.

This clone was detected only a few times. The chain has TRBV7-9 and TRBJ2-1, with TRBD2 matching 7 bases. The CDR3 sequence is 16 residues long. The trim removed 5 bases at V and 0 bases at J, leaving 7 bases unmatched. Germline CDR1 and CDR2: SEHNR and FQNEAQ (reference sequence). CDR3 region: CASSDTGGSSYNEQFF. CDR3 bases: TGTGCCAGCAGCGATACCGGGGGGAGCTCCTACAATGAGCAGTTCTTC.

The CDR3 bases are TGTGCCAGCAGCCGCTCCGGGACTAGCGGGAGTTTTGAGCAGTTCTTC. Translating gives CASSRSGTSGSFEQFF. The chain links TRBV7-9 to TRBJ2-1, with 14 bases that match TRBD2. Germline V gives CDR1 SEHNR, CDR2 FQNEAQ (reference sequence). This CDR3 spans 16 amino acids. The V segment lost 5 bases and the J segment 9 bases; nucleotides outside the gene matches: 9.

A few counts support this clone. V and J are TRBV27 and TRBJ1-1; possible D gene TRBD1, 5 bases. The V gene lost 7 bases and the J gene lost 5 bases, with 20 bases spanning the gap. This CDR3 has 15 residues. The germline V gene has CDR1 MNHEY and CDR2 SMNVEV (reference sequence). CDR3 region: CASTSPGDGGTEAFF. The DNA of the CDR3 is TGTGCCAGCACTTCCCCGGGAGACGGGGGGACTGAAGCTTTCTTT.

The V call is TRBV13, the J call TRBJ2-2; no clear D gene. V was shortened by 6 bases and J by 6 bases, with 14 bases between the two germline ends. CDR1 and CDR2 from the germline V gene are PRHDT and FYEKMQ (reference sequence). The CDR3 is 14 amino acids. The CDR3 coding sequence is TGTGCCAGCAGGCGAGCCCCCGAACCCGGGGAGCTGTTTTTT. Protein: CASRRAPEPGELFF.